The T cell receptor (beta chain) described here comes from a study of cytomegalovirus exposure and HLA in healthy donors. Germline CDR1 SNHLY, CDR2 FYNNEI. J was trimmed by 2 bases and V by 2 bases; bases with no gene match: 8. This CDR3 has 16 amino acids. Profiled with immunoSEQ multiplex PCR; TCRdb holds only in-frame clones, not every one. Of about 240,000 clones detected, 70% to 90% appear once; the ten largest clones hold roughly 1.2%. V gene TRBV2 combines with J gene TRBJ1-2; 7 bases agree with TRBD1. This clonotype was obtained from a woman aged 30 to 39 in good health and CMV-seropositive. The sequenced material came from PBMCs. The DNA for the CDR3 is TGTGCCAGCAGTGAATCGGGACAGAACCCAAACTATGGCTACACCTTC. The encoded protein is CASSESGQNPNYGYTF. The whole variable domain, remainder taken from reference TRBV2 and TRBJ1-2, is EPEVTQTPSHQVTQMGQEVILRCVPISNHLYFYWYRQILGQKVEFLVSFYNNEISEKSEIFDDQFSVERPDGSNFTLKIRSTKLEDSAMYFCASSESGQNPNYGYTFGSGTRLTVV.